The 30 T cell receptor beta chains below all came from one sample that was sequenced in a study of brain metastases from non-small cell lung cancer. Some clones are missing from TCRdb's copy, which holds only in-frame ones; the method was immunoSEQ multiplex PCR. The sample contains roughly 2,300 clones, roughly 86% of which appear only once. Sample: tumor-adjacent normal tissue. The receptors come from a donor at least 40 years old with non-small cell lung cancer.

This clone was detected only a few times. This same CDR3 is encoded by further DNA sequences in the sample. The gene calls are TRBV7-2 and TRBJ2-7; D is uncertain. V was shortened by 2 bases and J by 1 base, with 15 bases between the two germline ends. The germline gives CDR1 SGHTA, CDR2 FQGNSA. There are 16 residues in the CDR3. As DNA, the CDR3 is TGTGCCAGCAGCTTAAACGGCGGCAACCCGTCCTACGAGCAGTACTTC. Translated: CASSLNGGNPSYEQYF. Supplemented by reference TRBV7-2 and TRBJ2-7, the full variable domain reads GAGVSQSPSNKVTEKGKDVELRCDPISGHTALYWYRQSLGQGLEFLIYFQGNSAPDKSGLPSDRFSAERTGGSVSTLTIQRTQQEDSAVYLCASSLNGGNPSYEQYFGPGTRLTVT.

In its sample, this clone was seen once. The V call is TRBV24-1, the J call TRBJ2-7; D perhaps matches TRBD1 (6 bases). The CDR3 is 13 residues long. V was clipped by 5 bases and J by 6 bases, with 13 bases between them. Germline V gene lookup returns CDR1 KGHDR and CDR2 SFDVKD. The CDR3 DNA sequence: TGTGCCACCAGTGGTTCACAGGGTACCGAGCAGTACTTC. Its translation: CATSGSQGTEQYF.

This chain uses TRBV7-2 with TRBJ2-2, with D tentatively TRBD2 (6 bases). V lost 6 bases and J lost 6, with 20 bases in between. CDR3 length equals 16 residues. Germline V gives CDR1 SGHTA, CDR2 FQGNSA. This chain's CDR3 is CASRTWSSGLSGELFF. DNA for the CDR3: TGTGCCAGCAGAACCTGGAGTAGCGGTCTCTCCGGGGAGCTGTTTTTT.

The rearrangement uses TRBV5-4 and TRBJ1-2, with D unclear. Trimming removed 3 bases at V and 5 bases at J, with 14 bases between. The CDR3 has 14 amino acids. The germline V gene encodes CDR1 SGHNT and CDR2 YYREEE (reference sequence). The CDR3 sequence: CASSSGVGLYGYTF. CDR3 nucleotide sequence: TGTGCCAGCAGCTCGGGAGTAGGATTATATGGCTACACCTTC.

The CDR3 sequence: CASSPDRGRSNIQYF. The CDR3 nucleotides are TGTGCCAGCAGCCCGGACAGGGGGCGATCAAACATTCAGTACTTC. J is TRBJ2-4 and V is TRBV5-6; 11 positions agree with TRBD1. The CDR3 covers 15 residues. The germline V gene encodes CDR1 SGHDT and CDR2 YYEEEE. J gave up 6 bases and V 4 bases, and 6 bases lay outside the gene matches.

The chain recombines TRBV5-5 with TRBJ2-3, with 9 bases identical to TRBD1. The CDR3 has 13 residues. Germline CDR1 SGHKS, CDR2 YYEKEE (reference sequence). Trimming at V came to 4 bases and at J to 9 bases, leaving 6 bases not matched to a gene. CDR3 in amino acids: CASSRDRDNTQYF. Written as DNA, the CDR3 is TGTGCCAGCAGCCGGGACAGGGATAACACGCAGTATTTT.

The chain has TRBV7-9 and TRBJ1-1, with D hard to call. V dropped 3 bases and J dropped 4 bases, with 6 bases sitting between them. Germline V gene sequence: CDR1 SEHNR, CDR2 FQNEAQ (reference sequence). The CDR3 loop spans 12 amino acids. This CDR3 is CASSLGSTEAFF. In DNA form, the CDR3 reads TGTGCCAGCAGCTTGGGGTCCACTGAAGCTTTCTTT.

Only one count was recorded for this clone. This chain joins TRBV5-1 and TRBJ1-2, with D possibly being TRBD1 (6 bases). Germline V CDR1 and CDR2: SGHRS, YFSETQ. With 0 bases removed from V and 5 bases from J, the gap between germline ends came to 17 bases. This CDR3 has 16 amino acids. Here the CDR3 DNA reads TGCGCCAGCAGCTTGGGTGCCACCGGGACACTTTATGGCTACACCTTC. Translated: CASSLGATGTLYGYTF.

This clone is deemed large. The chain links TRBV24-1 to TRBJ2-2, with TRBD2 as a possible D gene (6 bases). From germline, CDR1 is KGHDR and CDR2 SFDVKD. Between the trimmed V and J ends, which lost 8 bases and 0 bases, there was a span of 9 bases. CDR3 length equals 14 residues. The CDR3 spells CATMGGTNTGELFF. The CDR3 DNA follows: TGTGCCACCATGGGCGGGACGAACACCGGGGAGCTGTTTTTT.

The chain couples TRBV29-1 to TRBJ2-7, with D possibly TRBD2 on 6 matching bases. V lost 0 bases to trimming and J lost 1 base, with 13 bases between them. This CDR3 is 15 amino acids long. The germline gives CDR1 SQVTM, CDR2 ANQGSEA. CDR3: CSVEDLRRGSYEQYF. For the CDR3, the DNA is TGCAGCGTTGAAGATCTTCGGCGGGGTTCCTACGAGCAGTACTTC.

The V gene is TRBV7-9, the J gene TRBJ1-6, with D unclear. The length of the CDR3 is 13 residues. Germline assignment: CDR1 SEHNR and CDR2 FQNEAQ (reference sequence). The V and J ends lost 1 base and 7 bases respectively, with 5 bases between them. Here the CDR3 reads CASSLEGNSPLHF. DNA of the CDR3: TGTGCCAGCAGCTTAGAAGGGAATTCACCCCTCCACTTT.

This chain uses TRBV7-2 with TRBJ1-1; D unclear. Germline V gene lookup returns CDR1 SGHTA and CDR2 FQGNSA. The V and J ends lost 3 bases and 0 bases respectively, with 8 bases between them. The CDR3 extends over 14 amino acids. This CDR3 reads CASSFRIMNTEAFF. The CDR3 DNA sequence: TGTGCCAGCAGCTTCCGGATCATGAACACTGAAGCTTTCTTT.

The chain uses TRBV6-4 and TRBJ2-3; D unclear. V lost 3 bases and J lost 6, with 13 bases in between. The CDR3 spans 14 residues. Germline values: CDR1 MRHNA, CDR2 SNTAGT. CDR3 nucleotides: TGTGCCAGCAGTGAAGGTTTAGAGACGGATACGCAGTATTTT. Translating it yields CASSEGLETDTQYF.

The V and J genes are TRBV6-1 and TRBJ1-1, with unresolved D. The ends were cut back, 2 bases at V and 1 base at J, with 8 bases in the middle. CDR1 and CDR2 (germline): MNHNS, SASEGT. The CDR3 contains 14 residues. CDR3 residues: CASSEFTGNTEAFF. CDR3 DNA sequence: TGTGCCAGCAGTGAATTTACGGGGAACACTGAAGCTTTCTTT.

The DNA for the CDR3 is TGTGCCAGTAAGGAGGGGGGGAATTCACCCCTCCACTTT. Residues: CASKEGGNSPLHF. The rearrangement links TRBV27 to TRBJ1-6; D is possibly TRBD1 (6 bases). The V gene lost 9 bases and the J gene lost 7 bases, with 13 bases spanning the gap. Germline CDR1 is MNHEY and CDR2 is SMNVEV (reference sequence). The CDR3 spans 13 residues.

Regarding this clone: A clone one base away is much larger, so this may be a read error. CDR3 in amino acids: CASSQDPGGGNTEAFF. In DNA, the CDR3 is TGCGCCAGCAGCCAAGACCCAGGGGGCGGGAACACTGAAGCTTTCTTT. V and J are TRBV4-1 and TRBJ1-1; 8 nucleotides match TRBD1. The CDR3 runs to 16 residues. After removal of 0 bases from V and 1 base from J, the junction contained 4 bases not matched to a gene. Per germline, CDR1 MGHRA and CDR2 YSYEKL.

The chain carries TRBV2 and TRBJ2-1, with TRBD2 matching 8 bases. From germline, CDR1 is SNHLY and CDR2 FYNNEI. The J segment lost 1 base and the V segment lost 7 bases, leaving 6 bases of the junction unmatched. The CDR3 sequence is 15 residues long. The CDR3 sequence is CASTRSGGSYNEQFF. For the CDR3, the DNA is TGTGCCAGCACCCGATCGGGGGGGTCCTACAATGAGCAGTTCTTC.

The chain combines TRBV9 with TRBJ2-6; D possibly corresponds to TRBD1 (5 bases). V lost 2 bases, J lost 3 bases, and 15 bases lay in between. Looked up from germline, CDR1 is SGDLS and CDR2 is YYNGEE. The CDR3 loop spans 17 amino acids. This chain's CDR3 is CASSVLAGMSGANVLTF. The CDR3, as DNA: TGTGCCAGCAGCGTCCTGGCAGGGATGAGTGGGGCCAACGTCCTGACTTTC. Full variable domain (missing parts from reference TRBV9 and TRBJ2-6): DSGVTQTPKHLITATGQRVTLRCSPRSGDLSVYWYQQSLDQGLQFLIQYYNGEERAKGNILERFSAQQFPDLHSELNLSSLELGDSALYFCASSVLAGMSGANVLTFGAGSRLTVL.

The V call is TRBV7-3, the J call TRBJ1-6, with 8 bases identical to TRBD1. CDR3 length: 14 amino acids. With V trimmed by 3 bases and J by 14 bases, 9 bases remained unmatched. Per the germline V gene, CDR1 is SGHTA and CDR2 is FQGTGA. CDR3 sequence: CASSFRPGGASLHF. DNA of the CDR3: TGTGCCAGCAGCTTTCGCCCAGGGGGCGCATCCCTCCACTTT.

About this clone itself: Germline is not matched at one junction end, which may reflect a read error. The CDR3 sequence is CAGSLNGGNPSYEQYF. In DNA, the CDR3 is TGTGCCGGCAGCTTGAATGGGGGAAATCCCTCCTACGAGCAGTACTTC. The rearrangement joins TRBV7-2 to TRBJ2-7; D is possibly TRBD1 or TRBD2 (5 bases each). Germline CDR1 and CDR2: SGHTA and FQGNSA. This CDR3 region has 16 residues. The full variable domain, in which reference TRBV7-2 and TRBJ2-7 provide the parts outside the CDR3, is GAGVSQSPSNKVTEKGKDVELRCDPISGHTALYWYRQSLGQGLEFLIYFQGNSAPDKSGLPSDRFSAERTGGSVSTLTIQRTQQEDSAVYLCAGSLNGGNPSYEQYFGPGTRLTVT.

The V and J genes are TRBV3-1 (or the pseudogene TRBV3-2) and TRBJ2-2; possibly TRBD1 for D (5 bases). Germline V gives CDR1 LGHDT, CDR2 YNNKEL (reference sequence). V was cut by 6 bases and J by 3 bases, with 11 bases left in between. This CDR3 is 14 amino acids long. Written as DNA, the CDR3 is TGTGCCAGCAGACCCGACAGATACACCGGGGAGCTGTTTTTT. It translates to CASRPDRYTGELFF.

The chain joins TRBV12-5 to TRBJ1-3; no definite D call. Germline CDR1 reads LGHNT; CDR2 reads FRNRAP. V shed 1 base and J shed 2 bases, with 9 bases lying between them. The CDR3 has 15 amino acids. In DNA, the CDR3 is TGTGCTAGTGGTTTGGCAACCTCAGCTGGAAACACCATATATTTT. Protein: CASGLATSAGNTIYF.

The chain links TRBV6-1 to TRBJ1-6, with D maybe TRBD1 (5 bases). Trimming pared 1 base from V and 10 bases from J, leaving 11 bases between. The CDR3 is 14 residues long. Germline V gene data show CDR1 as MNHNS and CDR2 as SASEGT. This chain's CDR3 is CASSEGGGGSPLHF. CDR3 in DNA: TGTGCCAGCAGTGAAGGGGGGGGTGGCTCACCCCTCCACTTT.

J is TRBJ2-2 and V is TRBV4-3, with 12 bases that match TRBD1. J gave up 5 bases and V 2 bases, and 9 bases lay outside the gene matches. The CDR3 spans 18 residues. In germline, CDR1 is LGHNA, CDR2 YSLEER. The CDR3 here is CASSQYIGTGGWTGELFF. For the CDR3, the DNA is TGCGCCAGCAGCCAATACATAGGGACAGGGGGCTGGACCGGGGAGCTGTTTTTT.

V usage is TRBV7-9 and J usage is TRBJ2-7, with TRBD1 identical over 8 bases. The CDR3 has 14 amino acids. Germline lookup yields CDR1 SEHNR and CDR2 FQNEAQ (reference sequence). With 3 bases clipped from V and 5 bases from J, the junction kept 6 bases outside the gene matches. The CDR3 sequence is CASSFGQGFNEQYF. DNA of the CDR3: TGTGCCAGCAGCTTTGGACAGGGATTTAACGAGCAGTACTTC. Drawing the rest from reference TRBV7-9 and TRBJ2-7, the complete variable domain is DTGVSQNPRHKITKRGQNVTFRCDPISEHNRLYWYRQTLGQGPEFLTYFQNEAQLEKSRLLSDRFSAERPKGSFSTLEIQRTEQGDSAMYLCASSFGQGFNEQYFGPGTRLTVT.

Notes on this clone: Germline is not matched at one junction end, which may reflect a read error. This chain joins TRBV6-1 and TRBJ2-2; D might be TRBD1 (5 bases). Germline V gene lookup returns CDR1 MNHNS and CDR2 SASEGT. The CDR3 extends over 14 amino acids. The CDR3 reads CASSEGVDTEELFF. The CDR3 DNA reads TGTGCCAGCAGTGAAGGCGTGGACACCGAGGAGCTGTTTTTT.

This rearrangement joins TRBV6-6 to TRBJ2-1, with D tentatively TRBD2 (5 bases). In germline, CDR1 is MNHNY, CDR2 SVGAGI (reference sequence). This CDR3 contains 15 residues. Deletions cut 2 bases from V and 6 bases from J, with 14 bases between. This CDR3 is CASSYPAGETNEQFF. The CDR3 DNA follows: TGTGCCAGCAGTTACCCGGCCGGGGAGACCAATGAGCAGTTCTTC.

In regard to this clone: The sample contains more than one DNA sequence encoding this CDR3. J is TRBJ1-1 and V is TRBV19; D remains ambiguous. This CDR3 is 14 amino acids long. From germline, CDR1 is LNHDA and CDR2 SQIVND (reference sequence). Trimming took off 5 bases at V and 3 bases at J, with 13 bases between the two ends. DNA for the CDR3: TGTGCCAGTAGTGCAGAGCGGGTGGACACTGAAGCTTTCTTT. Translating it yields CASSAERVDTEAFF.

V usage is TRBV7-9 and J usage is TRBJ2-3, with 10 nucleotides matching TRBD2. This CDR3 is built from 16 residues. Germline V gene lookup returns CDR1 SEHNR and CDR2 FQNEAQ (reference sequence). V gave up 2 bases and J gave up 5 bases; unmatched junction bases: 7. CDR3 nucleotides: TGTGCCAGCAGCTTAAGCCTAGCGGGGGCTGTAGATACGCAGTATTTT. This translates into CASSLSLAGAVDTQYF.

The CDR3 reads CASSQEPGSYEQYV. As DNA, the CDR3 is TGCGCCAGCAGCCAAGAGCCGGGTTCCTACGAGCAGTACGTC. The chain uses TRBV4-1 and TRBJ2-7, with D hard to call. Germline V gene sequence: CDR1 MGHRA, CDR2 YSYEKL. This CDR3 is built from 14 residues. The V and J ends lost 0 bases and 1 base respectively, with 7 bases between them.